Described below is a single T cell receptor (beta chain) sequence and its context. Its target is unknown. PCR involved 60 Vbeta and 13 Jbeta primers. The repertoire was sequenced with immunoSEQ multiplex PCR; TCRdb's copy has only in-frame clones and lacks some. The data hold about 160,000 clones, with 80% observed a single time. The sample is drawn from a study of cytomegalovirus exposure and HLA in healthy donors. Study overall: The study placed 70% to 85% of its approximately 400 genotyped donors in the Caucasian-associated ancestry cluster. Study-wide results and limits: Relative to the roughly 690-donor mean, N-insertions were reportedly fewer in an Asian-associated ancestry cluster in a later analysis. Rarity held for most TCR sequences, but there were some public TCRs that occurred in many donors.

This receptor was identified in a young man in good health and CMV-seronegative. Source material: PBMCs.

The CDR3 DNA follows: TGTGCCAGCAGTTTTGACAGGGGGCTCGGCTACACCTTC. Its translation: CASSFDRGLGYTF. The J gene is TRBJ1-2, the V gene TRBV7-2, with 10 bases that match TRBD1. The CDR3 contains 13 residues. Germline trimming cut 6 bases from V and 8 bases from J; bases unmatched to any gene: 6. Germline V lookup: CDR1 SGHTA, CDR2 FQGNSA.